Sequencing of this T cell receptor beta chain was carried out in a study of T cells after yellow fever vaccination. Study context: Fractions of limited cellularity were prepared by means of SMART-Seq v4 Ultra Low Input.

General study findings and limits: Researchers report a weaker secondary response that nonetheless peaked faster, day 5 versus 15. Clones from primary vaccination mostly reappeared after the booster (about 97% CD4, less than 90% CD8).

UMIs and a universal primer site were added when TCR cDNA was made by 5'RACE template switching. Each CDR3 protein is one row after TCRdb ran MiXCR on the 5' RACE reads. The sample holds some 150,000 distinct CDR3 sequences, roughly a tenth seen once. The CDR3 is 15 residues long. Trimming pared 6 bases from V and 0 bases from J, leaving 15 bases between. This clonotype was detected only a few times. Its antigen remains unidentified. The clonotype was recovered from a young man who received the YFV17D yellow fever vaccine. The chain joins TRBV12-3 or TRBV12-4 to TRBJ2-7; D may be TRBD1 (5 bases). The specimen was CD8+ T cells sorted from PBMCs, collected 45 days after the yellow fever booster vaccination. CDR3 DNA sequence: TGTGCCAGCAGCCAATACCGCAGGGTCTCCTACGAGCAGTACTTC. Translating gives CASSQYRRVSYEQYF.